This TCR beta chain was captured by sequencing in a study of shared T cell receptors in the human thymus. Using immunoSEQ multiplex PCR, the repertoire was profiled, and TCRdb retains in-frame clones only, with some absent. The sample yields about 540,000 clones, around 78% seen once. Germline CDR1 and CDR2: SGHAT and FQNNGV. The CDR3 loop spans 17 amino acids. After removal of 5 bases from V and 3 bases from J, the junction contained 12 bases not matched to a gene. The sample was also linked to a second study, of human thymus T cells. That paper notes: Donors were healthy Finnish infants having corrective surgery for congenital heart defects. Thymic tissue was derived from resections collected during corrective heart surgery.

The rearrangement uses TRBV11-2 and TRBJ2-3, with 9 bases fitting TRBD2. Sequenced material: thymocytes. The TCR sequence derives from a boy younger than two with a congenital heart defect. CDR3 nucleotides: TGTGCCAGCAGCCCCCTGGCTAGCGGGATCTGGACAGATACGCAGTATTTT. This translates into CASSPLASGIWTDTQYF.